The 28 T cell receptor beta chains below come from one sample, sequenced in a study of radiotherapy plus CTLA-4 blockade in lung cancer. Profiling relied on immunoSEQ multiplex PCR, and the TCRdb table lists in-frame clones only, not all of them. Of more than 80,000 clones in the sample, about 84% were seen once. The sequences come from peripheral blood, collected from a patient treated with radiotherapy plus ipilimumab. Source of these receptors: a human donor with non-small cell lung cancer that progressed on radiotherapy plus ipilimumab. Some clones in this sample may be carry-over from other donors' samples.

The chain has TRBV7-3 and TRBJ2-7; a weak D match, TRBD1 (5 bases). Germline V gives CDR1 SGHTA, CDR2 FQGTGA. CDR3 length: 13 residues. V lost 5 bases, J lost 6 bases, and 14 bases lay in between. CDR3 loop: CASSTVQGSEQYF. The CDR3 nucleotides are TGTGCCAGCAGCACAGTTCAGGGTTCCGAGCAGTACTTC.

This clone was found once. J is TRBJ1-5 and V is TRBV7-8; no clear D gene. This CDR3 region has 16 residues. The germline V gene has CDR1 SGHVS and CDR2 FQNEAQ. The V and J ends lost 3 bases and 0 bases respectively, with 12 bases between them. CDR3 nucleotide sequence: TGTGCCAGCAGCTTGGTGGGGAGAAATAGCAATCAGCCCCAGCATTTT. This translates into CASSLVGRNSNQPQHF.

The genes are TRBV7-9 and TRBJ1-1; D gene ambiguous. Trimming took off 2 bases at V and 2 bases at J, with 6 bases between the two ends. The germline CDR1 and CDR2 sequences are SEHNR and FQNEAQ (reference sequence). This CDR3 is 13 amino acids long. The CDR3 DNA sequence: TGTGCCAGCAGCTTAAACACCAACACTGAAGCTTTCTTT. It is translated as CASSLNTNTEAFF. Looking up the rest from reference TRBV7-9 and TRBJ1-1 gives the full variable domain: DTGVSQNPRHKITKRGQNVTFRCDPISEHNRLYWYRQTLGQGPEFLTYFQNEAQLEKSRLLSDRFSAERPKGSFSTLEIQRTEQGDSAMYLCASSLNTNTEAFFGQGTRLTVV.

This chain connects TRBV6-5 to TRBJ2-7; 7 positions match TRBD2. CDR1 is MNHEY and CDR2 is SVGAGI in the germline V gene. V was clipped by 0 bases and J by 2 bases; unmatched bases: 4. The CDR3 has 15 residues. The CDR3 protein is CASSYSMGGAYEQYF. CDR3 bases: TGTGCCAGCAGTTACTCGATGGGGGGGGCCTACGAGCAGTACTTC.

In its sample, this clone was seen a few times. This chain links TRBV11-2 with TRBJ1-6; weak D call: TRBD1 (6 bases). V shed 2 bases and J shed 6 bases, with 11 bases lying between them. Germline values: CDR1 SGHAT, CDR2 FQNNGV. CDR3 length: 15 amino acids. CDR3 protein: CASSLTGRGNSPLHF. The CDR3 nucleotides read TGTGCCAGCAGCTTAACTGGCAGGGGTAATTCACCCCTCCACTTT. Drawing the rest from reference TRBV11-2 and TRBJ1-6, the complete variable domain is EAGVAQSPRYKIIEKRQSVAFWCNPISGHATLYWYQQILGQGPKLLIQFQNNGVVDDSQLPKDRFSAERLKGVDSTLKIQPAKLEDSAVYLCASSLTGRGNSPLHFGNGTRLTVT.

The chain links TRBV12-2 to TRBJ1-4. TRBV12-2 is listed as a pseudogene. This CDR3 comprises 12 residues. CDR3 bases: TGTGCAAGTCGCCAAGGTAGGGAAAAACTGTTTTTT. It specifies CASRQGREKLFF.

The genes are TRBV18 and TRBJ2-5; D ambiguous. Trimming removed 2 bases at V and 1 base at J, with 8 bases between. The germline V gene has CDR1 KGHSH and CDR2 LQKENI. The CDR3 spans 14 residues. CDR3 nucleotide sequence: TGTGCCAGCTCACCAAGGTCGGGCCAAGAGACCCAGTACTTC. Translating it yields CASSPRSGQETQYF. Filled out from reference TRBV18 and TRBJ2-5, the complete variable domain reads NAGVMQNPRHLVRRRGQEARLRCSPMKGHSHVYWYRQLPEEGLKFMVYLQKENIIDESGMPKERFSAEFPKEGPSILRIQQVVRGDSAAYFCASSPRSGQETQYFGPGTRLLVL.

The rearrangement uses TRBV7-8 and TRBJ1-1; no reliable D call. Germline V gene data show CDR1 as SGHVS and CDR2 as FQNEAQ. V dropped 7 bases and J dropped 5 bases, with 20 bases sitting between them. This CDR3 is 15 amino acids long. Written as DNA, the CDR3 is TGTGCCAGCATCCAAGGGTCGCACTGGGATACTGAAGCTTTCTTT. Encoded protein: CASIQGSHWDTEAFF.

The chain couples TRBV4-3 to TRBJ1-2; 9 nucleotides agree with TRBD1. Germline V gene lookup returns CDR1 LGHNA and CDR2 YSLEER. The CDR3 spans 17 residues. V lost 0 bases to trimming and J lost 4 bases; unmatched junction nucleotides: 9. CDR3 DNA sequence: TGCGCCAGCAGCCAAGATAGTAGGGGACAGGGTAGCTATGGCTACACCTTC. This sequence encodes CASSQDSRGQGSYGYTF.

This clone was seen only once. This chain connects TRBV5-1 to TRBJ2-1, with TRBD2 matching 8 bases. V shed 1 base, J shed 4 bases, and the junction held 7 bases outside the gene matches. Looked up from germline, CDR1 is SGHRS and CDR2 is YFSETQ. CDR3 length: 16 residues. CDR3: CASSLWGGGTYNEQFF. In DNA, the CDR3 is TGCGCCAGCAGCTTGTGGGGCGGGGGGACGTACAATGAGCAGTTCTTC. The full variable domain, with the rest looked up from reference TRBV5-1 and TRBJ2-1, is KAGVTQTPRYLIKTRGQQVTLSCSPISGHRSVSWYQQTPGQGLQFLFEYFSETQRNKGNFPGRFSGRQFSNSRSEMNVSTLELGDSALYLCASSLWGGGTYNEQFFGPGTRLTVL.

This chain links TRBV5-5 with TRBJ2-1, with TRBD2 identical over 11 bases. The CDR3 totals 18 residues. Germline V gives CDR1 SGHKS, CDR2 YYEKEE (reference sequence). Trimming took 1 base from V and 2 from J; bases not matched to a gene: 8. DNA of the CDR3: TGTGCCAGCAGCTTGCGACCTAGCGGGGGGCCACCCTACAATGAGCAGTTCTTC. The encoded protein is CASSLRPSGGPPYNEQFF.

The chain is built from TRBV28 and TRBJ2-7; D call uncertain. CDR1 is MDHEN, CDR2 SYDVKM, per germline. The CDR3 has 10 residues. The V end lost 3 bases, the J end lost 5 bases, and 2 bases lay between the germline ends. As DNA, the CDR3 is TGTGCCAGCAGTTTCGACGAGCAGTACTTC. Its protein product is CASSFDEQYF.

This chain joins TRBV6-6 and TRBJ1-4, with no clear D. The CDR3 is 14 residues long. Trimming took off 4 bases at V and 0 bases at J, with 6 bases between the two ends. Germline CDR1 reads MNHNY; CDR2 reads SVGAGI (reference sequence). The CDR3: CASSSGATNEKLFF. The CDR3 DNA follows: TGTGCCAGCAGTTCTGGGGCAACTAATGAAAAACTGTTTTTT.

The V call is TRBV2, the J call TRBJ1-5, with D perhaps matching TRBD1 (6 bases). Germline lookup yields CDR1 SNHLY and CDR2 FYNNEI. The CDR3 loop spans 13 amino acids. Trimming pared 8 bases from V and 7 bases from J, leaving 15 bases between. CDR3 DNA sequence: TGTGCCAGCCTTACACAGGGAGGACAGCCCCAGCATTTT. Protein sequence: CASLTQGGQPQHF.

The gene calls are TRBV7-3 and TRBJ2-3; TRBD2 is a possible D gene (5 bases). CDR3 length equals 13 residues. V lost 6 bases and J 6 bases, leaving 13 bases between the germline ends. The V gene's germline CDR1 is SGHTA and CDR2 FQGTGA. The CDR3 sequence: CASSLTRPDTQYF. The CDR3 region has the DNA TGTGCCAGCAGTCTTACTAGACCCGATACGCAGTATTTT. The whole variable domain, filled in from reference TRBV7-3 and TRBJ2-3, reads GAGVSQTPSNKVTEKGKYVELRCDPISGHTALYWYRQSLGQGPEFLIYFQGTGAADDSGLPNDRFFAVRPEGSVSTLKIQRTERGDSAVYLCASSLTRPDTQYFGPGTRLTVL.

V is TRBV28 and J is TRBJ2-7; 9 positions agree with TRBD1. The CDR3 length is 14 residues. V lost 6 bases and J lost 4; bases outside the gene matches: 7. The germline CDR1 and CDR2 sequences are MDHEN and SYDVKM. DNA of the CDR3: TGTGCCAGCAGATCCGGGACAGGGCCTTACGAGCAGTACTTC. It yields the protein CASRSGTGPYEQYF. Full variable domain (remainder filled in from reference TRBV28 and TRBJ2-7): DVKVTQSSRYLVKRTGEKVFLECVQDMDHENMFWYRQDPGLGLRLIYFSYDVKMKEKGDIPEGYSVSREKKERFSLILESASTNQTSMYLCASRSGTGPYEQYFGPGTRLTVT.

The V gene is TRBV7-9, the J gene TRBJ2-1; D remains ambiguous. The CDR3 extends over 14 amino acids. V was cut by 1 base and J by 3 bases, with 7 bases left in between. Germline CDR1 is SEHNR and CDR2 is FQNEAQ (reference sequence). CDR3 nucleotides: TGTGCCAGCAGCTTAGTTCAAGGCTACAATGAGCAGTTCTTC. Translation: CASSLVQGYNEQFF.

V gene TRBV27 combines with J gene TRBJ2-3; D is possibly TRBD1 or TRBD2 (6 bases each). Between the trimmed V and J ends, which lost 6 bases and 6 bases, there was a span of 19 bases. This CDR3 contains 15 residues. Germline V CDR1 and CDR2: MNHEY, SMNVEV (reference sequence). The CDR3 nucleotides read TGTGCCAGCAGCCCCCTCCCGGGGGCCATGGATACGCAGTATTTT. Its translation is CASSPLPGAMDTQYF.

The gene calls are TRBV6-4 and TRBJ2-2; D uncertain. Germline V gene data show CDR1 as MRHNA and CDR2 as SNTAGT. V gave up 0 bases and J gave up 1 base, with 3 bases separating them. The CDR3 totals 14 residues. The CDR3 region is CASSDSENTGELFF. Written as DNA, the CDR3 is TGTGCCAGCAGTGACTCAGAGAACACCGGGGAGCTGTTTTTT.

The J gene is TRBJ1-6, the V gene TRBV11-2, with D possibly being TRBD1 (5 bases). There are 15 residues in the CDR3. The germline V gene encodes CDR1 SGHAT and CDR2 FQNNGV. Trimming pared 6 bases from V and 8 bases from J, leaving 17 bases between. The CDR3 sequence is CASSPLAGPYSPLHF. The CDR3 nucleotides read TGTGCCAGCAGTCCATTGGCAGGGCCGTATTCACCCCTCCACTTT.

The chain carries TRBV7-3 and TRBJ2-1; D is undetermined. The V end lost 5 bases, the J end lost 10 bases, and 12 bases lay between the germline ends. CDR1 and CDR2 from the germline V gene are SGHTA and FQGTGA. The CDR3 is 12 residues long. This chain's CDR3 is CASSLDRREQFF. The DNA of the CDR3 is TGTGCCAGCAGCCTGGACCGAAGGGAGCAGTTCTTC.

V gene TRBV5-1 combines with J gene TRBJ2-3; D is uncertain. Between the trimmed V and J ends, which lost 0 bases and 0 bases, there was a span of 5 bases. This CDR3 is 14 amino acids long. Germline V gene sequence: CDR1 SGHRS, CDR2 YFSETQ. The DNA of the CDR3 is TGCGCCAGCAGCTTGGAGGTGAGCACAGATACGCAGTATTTT. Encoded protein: CASSLEVSTDTQYF.

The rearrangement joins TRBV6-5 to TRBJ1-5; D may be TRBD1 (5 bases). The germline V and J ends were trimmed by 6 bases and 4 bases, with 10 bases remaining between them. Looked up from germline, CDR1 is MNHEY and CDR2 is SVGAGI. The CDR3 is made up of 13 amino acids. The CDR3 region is CASSGGGNQPQHF. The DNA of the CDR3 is TGTGCCAGCAGCGGGGGGGGAAATCAGCCCCAGCATTTT.

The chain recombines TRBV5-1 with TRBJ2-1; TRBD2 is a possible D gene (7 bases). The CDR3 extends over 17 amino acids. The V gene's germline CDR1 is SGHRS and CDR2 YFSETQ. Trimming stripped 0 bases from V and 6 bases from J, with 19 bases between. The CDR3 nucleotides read TGCGCCAGCAGCTTGGGCCCCTTGGGGGGGGGCGGCAATGAGCAGTTCTTC. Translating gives CASSLGPLGGGGNEQFF.

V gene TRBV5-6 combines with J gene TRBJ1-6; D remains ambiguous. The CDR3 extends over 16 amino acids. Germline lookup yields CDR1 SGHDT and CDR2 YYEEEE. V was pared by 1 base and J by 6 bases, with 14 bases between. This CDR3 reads CASSLWFLPPNSPLHF. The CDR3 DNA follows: TGTGCCAGCAGCTTGTGGTTTCTTCCGCCTAATTCACCCCTCCACTTT.

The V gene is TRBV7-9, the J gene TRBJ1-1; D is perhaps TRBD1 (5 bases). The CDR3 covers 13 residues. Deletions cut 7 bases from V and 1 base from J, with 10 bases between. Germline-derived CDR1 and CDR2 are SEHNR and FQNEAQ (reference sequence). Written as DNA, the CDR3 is TGTGCCAGCACCCTGACAGAGAACACTGAAGCTTTCTTT. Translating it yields CASTLTENTEAFF.

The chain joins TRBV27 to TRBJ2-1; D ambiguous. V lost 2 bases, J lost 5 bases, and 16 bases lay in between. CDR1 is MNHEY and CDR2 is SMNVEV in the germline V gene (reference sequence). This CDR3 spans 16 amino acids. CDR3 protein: CASSLNVGIRDNEQFF. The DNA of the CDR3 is TGTGCCAGCAGTTTAAACGTGGGAATACGGGACAATGAGCAGTTCTTC.

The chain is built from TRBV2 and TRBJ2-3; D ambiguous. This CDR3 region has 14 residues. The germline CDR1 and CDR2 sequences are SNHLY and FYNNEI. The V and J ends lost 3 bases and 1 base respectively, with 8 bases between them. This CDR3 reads CASSEVLRTDTQYF. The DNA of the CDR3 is TGTGCCAGCAGTGAGGTTCTACGCACAGATACGCAGTATTTT. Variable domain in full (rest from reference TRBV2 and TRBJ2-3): EPEVTQTPSHQVTQMGQEVILRCVPISNHLYFYWYRQILGQKVEFLVSFYNNEISEKSEIFDDQFSVERPDGSNFTLKIRSTKLEDSAMYFCASSEVLRTDTQYFGPGTRLTVL.